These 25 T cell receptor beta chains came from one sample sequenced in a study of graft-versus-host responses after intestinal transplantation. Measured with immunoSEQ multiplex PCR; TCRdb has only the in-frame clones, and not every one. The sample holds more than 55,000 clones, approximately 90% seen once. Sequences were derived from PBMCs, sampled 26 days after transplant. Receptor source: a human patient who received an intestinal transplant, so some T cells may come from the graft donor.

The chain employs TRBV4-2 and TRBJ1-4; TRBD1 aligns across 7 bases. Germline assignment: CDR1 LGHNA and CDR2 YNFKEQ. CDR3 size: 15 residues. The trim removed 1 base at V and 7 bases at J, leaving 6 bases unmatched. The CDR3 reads CASSQGQGESEKLFF. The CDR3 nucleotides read TGTGCCAGCAGCCAAGGACAGGGTGAAAGTGAAAAACTGTTTTTT.

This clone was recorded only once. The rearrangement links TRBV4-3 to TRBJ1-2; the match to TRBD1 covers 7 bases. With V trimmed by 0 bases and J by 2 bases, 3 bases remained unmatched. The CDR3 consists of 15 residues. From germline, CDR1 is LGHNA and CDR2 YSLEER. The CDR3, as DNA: TGCGCCAGCAGCCAAGATTGGGGACAGAACTATGGCTACACCTTC. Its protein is CASSQDWGQNYGYTF.

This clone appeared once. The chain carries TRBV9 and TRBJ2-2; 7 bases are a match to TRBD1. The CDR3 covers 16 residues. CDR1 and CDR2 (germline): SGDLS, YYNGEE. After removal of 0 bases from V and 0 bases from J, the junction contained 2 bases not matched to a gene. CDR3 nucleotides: TGTGCCAGCAGCGTAGGGCAGGGGGCGAACACCGGGGAGCTGTTTTTT. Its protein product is CASSVGQGANTGELFF.

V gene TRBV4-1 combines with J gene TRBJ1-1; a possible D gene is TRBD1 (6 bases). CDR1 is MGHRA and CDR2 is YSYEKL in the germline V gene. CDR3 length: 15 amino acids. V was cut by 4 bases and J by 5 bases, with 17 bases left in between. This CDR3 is CASSPPTGIGTEAFF. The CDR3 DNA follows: TGCGCCAGCAGCCCTCCTACAGGGATTGGGACTGAAGCTTTCTTT.

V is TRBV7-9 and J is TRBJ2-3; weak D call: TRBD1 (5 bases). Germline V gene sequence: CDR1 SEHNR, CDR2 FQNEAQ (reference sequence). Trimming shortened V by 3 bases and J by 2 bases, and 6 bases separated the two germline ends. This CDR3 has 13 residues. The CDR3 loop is CASSLGPTDTQYF. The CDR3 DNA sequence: TGTGCCAGCAGCTTGGGGCCCACAGATACGCAGTATTTT.

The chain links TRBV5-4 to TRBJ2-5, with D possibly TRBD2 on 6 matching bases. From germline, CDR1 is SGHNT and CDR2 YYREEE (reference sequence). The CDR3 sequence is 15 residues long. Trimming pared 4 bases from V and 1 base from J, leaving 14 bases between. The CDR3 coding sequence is TGTGCCAGCAGCCGACTGGCGGGGAGCCAAGAGACCCAGTACTTC. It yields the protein CASSRLAGSQETQYF.

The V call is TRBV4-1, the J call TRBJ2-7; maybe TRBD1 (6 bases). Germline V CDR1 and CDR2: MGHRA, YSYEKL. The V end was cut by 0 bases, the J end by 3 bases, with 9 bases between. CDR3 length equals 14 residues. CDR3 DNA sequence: TGCGCCAGCAGCCAAGAGGACAGCTACTACGAGCAGTACTTC. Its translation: CASSQEDSYYEQYF.

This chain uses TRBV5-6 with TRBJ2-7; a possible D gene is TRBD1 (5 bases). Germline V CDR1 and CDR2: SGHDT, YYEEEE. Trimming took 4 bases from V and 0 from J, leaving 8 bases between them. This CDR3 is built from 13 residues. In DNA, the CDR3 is TGTGCCAGCAGCGCAACAGGCTCCTACGAGCAGTACGTC. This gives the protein CASSATGSYEQYV.

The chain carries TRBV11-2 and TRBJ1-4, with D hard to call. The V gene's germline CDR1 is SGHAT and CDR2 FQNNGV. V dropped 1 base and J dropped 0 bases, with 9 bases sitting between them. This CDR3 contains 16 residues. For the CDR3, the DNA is TGTGCCAGCAGCTTAGCGCAGACTGCAACTAATGAAAAACTGTTTTTT. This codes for CASSLAQTATNEKLFF.

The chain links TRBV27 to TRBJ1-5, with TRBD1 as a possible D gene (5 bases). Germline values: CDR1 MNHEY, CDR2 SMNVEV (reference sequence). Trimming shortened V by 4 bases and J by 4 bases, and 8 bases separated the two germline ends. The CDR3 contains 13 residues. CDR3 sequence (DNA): TGTGCCAGCAGTTGGAAGGGGAATCAGCCCCAGCATTTT. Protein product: CASSWKGNQPQHF.

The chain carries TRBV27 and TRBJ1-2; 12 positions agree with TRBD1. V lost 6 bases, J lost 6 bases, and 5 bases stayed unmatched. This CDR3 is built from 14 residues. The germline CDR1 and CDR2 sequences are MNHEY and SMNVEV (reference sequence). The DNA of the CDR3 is TGTGCCAGCAGCCAGGGACAGGGGGCGAATGGCTACACCTTC. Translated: CASSQGQGANGYTF.

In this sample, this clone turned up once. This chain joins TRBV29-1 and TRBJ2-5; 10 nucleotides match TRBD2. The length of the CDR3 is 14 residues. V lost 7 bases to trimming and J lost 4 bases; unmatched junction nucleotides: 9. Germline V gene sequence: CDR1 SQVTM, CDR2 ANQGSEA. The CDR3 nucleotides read TGCAGCGGTACAGCGGGAGGGCCGGGAGAGACCCAGTACTTC. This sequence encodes CSGTAGGPGETQYF.

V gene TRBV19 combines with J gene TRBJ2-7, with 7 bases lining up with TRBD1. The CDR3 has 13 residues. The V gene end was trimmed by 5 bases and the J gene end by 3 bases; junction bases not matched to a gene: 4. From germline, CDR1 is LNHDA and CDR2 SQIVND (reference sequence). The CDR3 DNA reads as TGTGCCAGTAGTCCCCGGGACAGCTACGAGCAGTACGTC. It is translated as CASSPRDSYEQYV.

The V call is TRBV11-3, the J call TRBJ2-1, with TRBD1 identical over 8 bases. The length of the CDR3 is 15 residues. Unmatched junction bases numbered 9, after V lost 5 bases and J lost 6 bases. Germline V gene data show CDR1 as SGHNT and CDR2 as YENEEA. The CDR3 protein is CASSIQGAVINEQFF. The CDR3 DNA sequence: TGTGCCAGCAGCATCCAGGGGGCAGTCATCAATGAGCAGTTCTTC. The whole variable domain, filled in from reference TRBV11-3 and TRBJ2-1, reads EAGVVQSPRYKIIEKKQPVAFWCNPISGHNTLYWYLQNLGQGPELLIRYENEEAVDDSQLPKDRFSAERLKGVDSTLKIQPAELGDSAVYLCASSIQGAVINEQFFGPGTRLTVL.

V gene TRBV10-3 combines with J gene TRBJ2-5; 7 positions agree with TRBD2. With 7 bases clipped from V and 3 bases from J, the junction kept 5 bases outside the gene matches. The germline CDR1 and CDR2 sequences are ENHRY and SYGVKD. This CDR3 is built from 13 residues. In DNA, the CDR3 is TGTGCCATCAAAGGCCTAGCGGAAGAGACCCAGTACTTC. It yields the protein CAIKGLAEETQYF.

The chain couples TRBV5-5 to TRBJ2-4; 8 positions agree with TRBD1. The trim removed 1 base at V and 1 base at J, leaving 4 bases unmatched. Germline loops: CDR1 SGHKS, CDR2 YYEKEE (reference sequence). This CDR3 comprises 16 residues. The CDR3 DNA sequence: TGTGCCAGCAGCTTGTATCAGGGGGCGGCCAAAAACATTCAGTACTTC. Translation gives CASSLYQGAAKNIQYF. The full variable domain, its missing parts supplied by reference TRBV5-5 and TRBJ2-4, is DAGVTQSPTHLIKTRGQQVTLRCSPISGHKSVSWYQQVLGQGPQFIFQYYEKEERGRGNFPDRFSARQFPNYSSELNVNALLLGDSALYLCASSLYQGAAKNIQYFGAGTRLSVL.

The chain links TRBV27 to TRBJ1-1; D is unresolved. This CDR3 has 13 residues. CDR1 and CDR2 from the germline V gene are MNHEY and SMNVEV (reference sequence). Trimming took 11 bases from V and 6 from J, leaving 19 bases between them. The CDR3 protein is CASAEGVFSEAFF. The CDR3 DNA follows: TGTGCCTCGGCGGAGGGAGTGTTTTCTGAAGCTTTCTTT.

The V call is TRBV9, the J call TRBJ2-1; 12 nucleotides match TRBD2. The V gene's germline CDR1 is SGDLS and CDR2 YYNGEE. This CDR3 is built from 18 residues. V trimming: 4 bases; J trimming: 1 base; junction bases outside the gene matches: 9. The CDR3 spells CASSPGASGGASYNEQFF. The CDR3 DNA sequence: TGTGCCAGCAGCCCAGGGGCTAGCGGGGGGGCGTCCTACAATGAGCAGTTCTTC.

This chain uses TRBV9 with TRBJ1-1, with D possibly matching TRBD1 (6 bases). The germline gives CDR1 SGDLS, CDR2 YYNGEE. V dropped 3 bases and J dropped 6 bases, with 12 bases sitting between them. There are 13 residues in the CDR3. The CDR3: CASSGPRGSEAFF. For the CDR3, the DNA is TGTGCCAGCAGCGGGCCCAGGGGCTCTGAAGCTTTCTTT. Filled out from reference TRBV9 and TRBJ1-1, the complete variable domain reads DSGVTQTPKHLITATGQRVTLRCSPRSGDLSVYWYQQSLDQGLQFLIQYYNGEERAKGNILERFSAQQFPDLHSELNLSSLELGDSALYFCASSGPRGSEAFFGQGTRLTVV.

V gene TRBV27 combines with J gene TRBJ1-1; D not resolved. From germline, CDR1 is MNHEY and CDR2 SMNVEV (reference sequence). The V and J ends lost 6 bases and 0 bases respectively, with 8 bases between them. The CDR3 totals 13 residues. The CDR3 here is CASSLGLNTEAFF. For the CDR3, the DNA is TGTGCCAGCAGCCTGGGCCTGAACACTGAAGCTTTCTTT.

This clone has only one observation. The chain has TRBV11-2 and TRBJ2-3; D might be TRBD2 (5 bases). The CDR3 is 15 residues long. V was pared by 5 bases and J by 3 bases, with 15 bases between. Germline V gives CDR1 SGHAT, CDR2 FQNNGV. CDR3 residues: CASSPNGVSTDTQYF. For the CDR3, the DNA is TGTGCCAGCAGCCCGAACGGGGTTAGTACAGATACGCAGTATTTT.

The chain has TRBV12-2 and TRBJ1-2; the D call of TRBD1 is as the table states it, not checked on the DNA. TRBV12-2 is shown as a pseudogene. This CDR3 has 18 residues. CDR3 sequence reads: CASRLEQVRLSSNYGYTF. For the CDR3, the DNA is TGTGCAAGTCGCTTAGAGCAGGTTCGCCTTTCCTCTAACTATGGCTACACCTTC.

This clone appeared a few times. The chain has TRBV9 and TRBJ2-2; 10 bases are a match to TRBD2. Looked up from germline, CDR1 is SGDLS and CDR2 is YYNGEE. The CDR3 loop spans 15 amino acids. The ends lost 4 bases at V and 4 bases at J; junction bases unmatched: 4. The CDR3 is CASSSGTSVTGELFF. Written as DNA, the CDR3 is TGTGCCAGCAGCTCCGGGACTAGCGTCACCGGGGAGCTGTTTTTT.

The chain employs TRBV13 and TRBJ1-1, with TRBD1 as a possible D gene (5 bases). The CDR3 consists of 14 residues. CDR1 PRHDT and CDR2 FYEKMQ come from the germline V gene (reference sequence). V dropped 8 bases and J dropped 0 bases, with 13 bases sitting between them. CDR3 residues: CASAGRRLNTEAFF. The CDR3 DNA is TGTGCCAGCGCGGGGCGGCGGCTGAACACTGAAGCTTTCTTT.

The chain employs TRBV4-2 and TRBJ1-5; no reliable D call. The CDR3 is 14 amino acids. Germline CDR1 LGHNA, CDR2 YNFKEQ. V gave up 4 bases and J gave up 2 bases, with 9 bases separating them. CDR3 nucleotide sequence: TGTGCCAGCAGCCCATACCAGGGCAATCAGCCCCAGCATTTT. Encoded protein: CASSPYQGNQPQHF.